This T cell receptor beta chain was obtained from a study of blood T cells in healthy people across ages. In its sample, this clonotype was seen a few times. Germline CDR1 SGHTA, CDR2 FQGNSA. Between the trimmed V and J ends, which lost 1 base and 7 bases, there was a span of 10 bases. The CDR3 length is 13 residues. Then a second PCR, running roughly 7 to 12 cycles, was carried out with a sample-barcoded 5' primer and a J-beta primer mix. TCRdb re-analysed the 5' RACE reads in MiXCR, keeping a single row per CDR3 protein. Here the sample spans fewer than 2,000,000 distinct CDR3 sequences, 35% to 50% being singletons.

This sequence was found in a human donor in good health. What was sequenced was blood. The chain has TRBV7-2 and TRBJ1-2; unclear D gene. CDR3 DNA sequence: TGTGCCAGCAGCTTAGTGCCTGAAGGTGGCTACACCTTC. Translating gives CASSLVPEGGYTF.